The 17 T cell receptor beta chains given below trace back to one sample, sequenced in a study of CXCR4 blockade with PD-1 therapy in pancreatic cancer. Assay used: immunoSEQ multiplex PCR; TCRdb lists only in-frame clones, some missing. The sample has about 8,100 clones, roughly 55% seen once; the top ten hold 7.3%. Sequenced sample: tumor tissue. The receptors here all came from a human donor with pancreatic ductal adenocarcinoma.

The table lists this clone with a few counts. This chain uses TRBV28 with TRBJ1-1; the D is unclear. The germline V and J ends were trimmed by 5 bases and 4 bases, with 14 bases remaining between them. Germline assignment: CDR1 MDHEN and CDR2 SYDVKM. The CDR3 extends over 14 amino acids. CDR3 sequence reads: CASSIRTRGTEAFF. In DNA, the CDR3 is TGTGCCAGCAGTATACGGACCCGAGGCACTGAAGCTTTCTTT. Filled out from reference TRBV28 and TRBJ1-1, the complete variable domain reads DVKVTQSSRYLVKRTGEKVFLECVQDMDHENMFWYRQDPGLGLRLIYFSYDVKMKEKGDIPEGYSVSREKKERFSLILESASTNQTSMYLCASSIRTRGTEAFFGQGTRLTVV.

The V and J genes are TRBV25-1 and TRBJ2-1, with D perhaps matching TRBD1 (5 bases). CDR3 length: 12 residues. The germline V and J ends were trimmed by 5 bases and 15 bases, with 17 bases remaining between them. Germline-derived CDR1 and CDR2 are MGHDK and SYGVNS. CDR3 sequence (DNA): TGTGCCAGCAGTTCCCAGGGCATAGCACGGTTCTTC. This sequence encodes CASSSQGIARFF.

The chain carries TRBV5-1 and TRBJ2-3, with D perhaps given as TRBD1 or TRBD2 (7 bases each). The V end was cut by 0 bases, the J end by 5 bases, with 16 bases between. Germline V gene data show CDR1 as SGHRS and CDR2 as YFSETQ. CDR3 length: 16 residues. Written as DNA, the CDR3 is TGCGCCAGCAGCTTGGAGGGGGCGGGAGAGGTAGATACGCAGTATTTT. It specifies CASSLEGAGEVDTQYF.

The V gene is TRBV19, the J gene TRBJ1-1, with a tentative D call TRBD1 (5 bases). The CDR3 has 17 residues. V was shortened by 8 bases and J by 0 bases, with 22 bases between the two germline ends. Per the germline V gene, CDR1 is LNHDA and CDR2 is SQIVND (reference sequence). The CDR3 DNA reads TGTGCCAGTCGCCAATTTGGGGCAGGCCGCATGAACACTGAAGCTTTCTTT. This encodes CASRQFGAGRMNTEAFF.

This sequence joins TRBV15 and TRBJ1-4, with 7 bases lining up with TRBD1. The ends lost 1 base at V and 8 bases at J; junction bases unmatched: 7. The CDR3 has 15 amino acids. The germline CDR1 and CDR2 sequences are LNHNV and YYDKDF (reference sequence). CDR3 loop: CATSRGGGRAEKLFF. The DNA of the CDR3 is TGTGCCACCAGCAGAGGAGGGGGCAGGGCCGAAAAACTGTTTTTT.

The chain links TRBV6-8 to TRBJ2-2; no clear D. The CDR3 covers 13 residues. CDR1 is MNHGY, CDR2 SAAAGT, per germline. V was cut by 6 bases and J by 9 bases, with 14 bases left in between. The CDR3: CASRTGFTRELFF. For the CDR3, the DNA is TGTGCCAGCAGGACCGGGTTTACCAGGGAGCTGTTTTTT.

V gene TRBV28 combines with J gene TRBJ2-3; 8 positions match TRBD2. Germline V gene lookup returns CDR1 MDHEN and CDR2 SYDVKM. The CDR3 contains 15 residues. The V and J ends lost 4 bases and 1 base, in that order; junction bases with no gene match: 4. The CDR3: CASSSQRERTDTQYF. CDR3 DNA sequence: TGTGCCAGCAGTTCCCAGCGGGAGCGCACAGATACGCAGTATTTT.

The gene calls are TRBV7-5 and TRBJ2-3; TRBD2, the table's D call, was not compared with the DNA. TRBV7-5 is tagged as a pseudogene. The CDR3 consists of 15 residues. In DNA, the CDR3 is TGTGCCAGCAGCCGTACCGGGACTAGCACAGATACGCAGTATTTT. Amino acids: CASSRTGTSTDTQYF.

There are a few counts of this clone. The V gene is TRBV11-3, the J gene TRBJ2-1, with D perhaps matching TRBD2 (6 bases). Per the germline V gene, CDR1 is SGHNT and CDR2 is YENEEA. V was clipped by 1 base and J by 3 bases, with 10 bases between them. The CDR3 covers 15 residues. The CDR3 loop is CASSLGGTYYNEQFF. DNA for the CDR3: TGTGCCAGCAGCTTAGGGGGGACTTACTACAATGAGCAGTTCTTC.

On this clone: Germline and junction disagree at one end, which may indicate a read error. This chain uses TRBV19 with TRBJ1-5; D remains ambiguous. Germline V CDR1 and CDR2: LNHDA, SQIVND (reference sequence). The CDR3 length is 15 residues. The CDR3: CASREFLKGNQLQHF. The CDR3 DNA is TGTGCCAGTAGAGAGTTTCTAAAAGGGAATCAGCTCCAGCATTTT.

V usage is TRBV19 and J usage is TRBJ2-6; D is unclear. Trimming left V 7 bases short and J 1 base short, with 11 bases between. The germline V gene encodes CDR1 LNHDA and CDR2 SQIVND (reference sequence). CDR3 length: 15 amino acids. This CDR3 reads CASNWVKSGANVLTF. The CDR3 DNA is TGTGCCAGTAACTGGGTCAAATCTGGGGCCAACGTCCTGACTTTC.

Here the CDR3 reads CASSLDTSEKLFF. The CDR3 bases are TGTGCCAGCAGTCTGGACACCTCTGAAAAACTGTTTTTT. The V gene is TRBV9, the J gene TRBJ1-4; D may be TRBD1 (5 bases). V lost 5 bases and J lost 7, with 12 bases in between. Germline CDR1 and CDR2: SGDLS and YYNGEE. The CDR3 has 13 amino acids.

This clone has a handful of counts. CDR3 residues: CASSPSGDGQPQHF. The CDR3 DNA reads as TGTGCCAGCTCACCATCCGGGGATGGACAGCCCCAGCATTTT. The rearrangement links TRBV18 to TRBJ1-5; D not certain. This CDR3 contains 14 residues. The V gene's germline CDR1 is KGHSH and CDR2 LQKENI. V was pared by 2 bases and J by 7 bases, with 12 bases between.

V is TRBV19 and J is TRBJ2-1; 11 positions match TRBD2. The CDR3 has 15 residues. Germline loops: CDR1 LNHDA, CDR2 SQIVND (reference sequence). Trimming cost V 5 bases and J 4 bases; bases outside gene matches: 4. DNA of the CDR3: TGTGCCAGTAGTCCTAGCGGGGGGTATTACAATGAGCAGTTCTTC. Translating it yields CASSPSGGYYNEQFF. The full variable domain, rest sourced from reference TRBV19 and TRBJ2-1, is DGGITQSPKYLFRKEGQNVTLSCEQNLNHDAMYWYRQDPGQGLRLIYYSQIVNDFQKGDIAEGYSVSREKKESFPLTVTSAQKNPTAFYLCASSPSGGYYNEQFFGPGTRLTVL.

The J gene is TRBJ2-2, the V gene TRBV29-1; 9 bases map to TRBD1. Trimming cost V 7 bases and J 5 bases; bases outside gene matches: 5. The CDR3 totals 13 residues. CDR1 and CDR2 from the germline V gene are SQVTM and ANQGSEA. The CDR3 sequence: CSAVGQGTGELFF. DNA for the CDR3: TGCAGCGCAGTAGGACAGGGGACCGGGGAGCTGTTTTTT.

This clone was observed a handful of times. The genes are TRBV23-1 and TRBJ1-1; TRBD1 agrees at 7 bases. TRBV23-1 is an ORF, and what it does is uncertain. V was clipped by 6 bases and J by 0 bases; unmatched bases: 4. This CDR3 contains 14 residues. The CDR3 reads CASSPGQMNTEAFF. CDR3 sequence (DNA): TGCGCCAGCAGCCCGGGACAGATGAACACTGAAGCTTTCTTT.

The chain is built from TRBV15 and TRBJ2-1, with TRBD2 matching over 8 bases. V lost 1 base and J lost 5; bases outside the gene matches: 7. The CDR3 has 16 amino acids. Germline V gene data show CDR1 as LNHNV and CDR2 as YYDKDF (reference sequence). The CDR3 spells CATSRGVGRGNNEQFF. DNA for the CDR3: TGTGCCACCAGCAGAGGCGTCGGGAGGGGCAACAATGAGCAGTTCTTC.